Presented here are 31 T cell receptor beta chains from one specimen sequenced in a study of blood T cell repertoires in COVID-19. Data came from immunoSEQ multiplex PCR; TCRdb stores just in-frame clones and leaves some out. This table holds about 210,000 clones, 65% to 85% found once. Sequenced: PBMCs or T cells enriched from blood (not recorded which). These receptors were taken from a young man with acute COVID-19.

The rearrangement joins TRBV7-2 to TRBJ1-5; D is unresolved. V dropped 5 bases and J dropped 4 bases, with 12 bases sitting between them. This CDR3 is 14 amino acids long. Germline CDR1 and CDR2: SGHTA and FQGNSA. Here the CDR3 reads CASSLDTANQPQHF. CDR3 in DNA: TGTGCCAGCAGCCTTGACACCGCTAATCAGCCCCAGCATTTT.

The gene calls are TRBV7-2 and TRBJ2-7, with D possibly matching TRBD1 (7 bases). CDR3 size: 14 residues. V gave up 4 bases and J gave up 6 bases, with 16 bases separating them. CDR1 SGHTA and CDR2 FQGNSA come from the germline V gene. The CDR3 loop is CASSSRGRGSEQYF. CDR3 coding DNA: TGTGCCAGCAGCTCTAGGGGGCGGGGCAGCGAGCAGTACTTC. Combining the CDR3 with reference TRBV7-2 and TRBJ2-7 gives the whole variable domain GAGVSQSPSNKVTEKGKDVELRCDPISGHTALYWYRQSLGQGLEFLIYFQGNSAPDKSGLPSDRFSAERTGGSVSTLTIQRTQQEDSAVYLCASSSRGRGSEQYFGPGTRLTVT.

In this sample, this clone turned up a few times. The chain carries TRBV28 and TRBJ1-5; weak D call: TRBD1 (5 bases). The CDR3 has 15 amino acids. Trimming removed 2 bases at V and 4 bases at J, with 12 bases between. The germline CDR1 and CDR2 sequences are MDHEN and SYDVKM. CDR3 loop: CASSLPQTVNQPQHF. The CDR3 coding sequence is TGTGCCAGCAGTTTACCGCAGACAGTTAATCAGCCCCAGCATTTT. The full variable domain, its missing parts supplied by reference TRBV28 and TRBJ1-5, is DVKVTQSSRYLVKRTGEKVFLECVQDMDHENMFWYRQDPGLGLRLIYFSYDVKMKEKGDIPEGYSVSREKKERFSLILESASTNQTSMYLCASSLPQTVNQPQHFGDGTRLSIL.

The V gene is TRBV7-2, the J gene TRBJ2-3, with 11 bases fitting TRBD2. Losses at the gene ends were 6 bases for V and 2 bases for J; bases not matched to a gene: 4. CDR1 is SGHTA, CDR2 FQGNSA, per germline. CDR3 length: 15 amino acids. CDR3 nucleotides: TGTGCCAGCAGGCTAGCGGGGGGTCTCACAGATACGCAGTATTTT. Translated, it gives CASRLAGGLTDTQYF.

The chain carries TRBV7-9 and TRBJ1-2; D possibly corresponds to TRBD1 (5 bases). Per the germline V gene, CDR1 is SEHNR and CDR2 is FQNEAQ (reference sequence). The CDR3 spans 14 residues. Deletions cut 1 base from V and 7 bases from J, with 13 bases between. The CDR3: CASSLEEGDGGYTF. The CDR3 DNA is TGTGCCAGCAGCTTAGAAGAAGGGGATGGTGGCTACACCTTC. Combining the CDR3 with reference TRBV7-9 and TRBJ1-2 gives the whole variable domain DTGVSQNPRHKITKRGQNVTFRCDPISEHNRLYWYRQTLGQGPEFLTYFQNEAQLEKSRLLSDRFSAERPKGSFSTLEIQRTEQGDSAMYLCASSLEEGDGGYTFGSGTRLTVV.

This chain uses TRBV24-1 with TRBJ1-5; 12 bases are shared with TRBD1. Germline assignment: CDR1 KGHDR and CDR2 SFDVKD. There are 16 residues in the CDR3. Trimming cost V 3 bases and J 6 bases; bases outside gene matches: 5. CDR3 loop: CATSDPGQGAGQPQHF. The CDR3 DNA is TGTGCCACCAGTGATCCGGGACAGGGGGCAGGTCAGCCCCAGCATTTT.

This clone occurred once. V gene TRBV10-1 combines with J gene TRBJ1-1, with D hard to call. The germline V and J ends were trimmed by 3 bases and 8 bases, with 13 bases remaining between them. CDR3 length: 13 amino acids. Germline values: CDR1 WNHNN, CDR2 SYGVQD (reference sequence). As DNA, the CDR3 is TGCGCCAGCAGTGAAAGAGGGAGGGCAGAAGCTTTCTTT. It is translated as CASSERGRAEAFF.

The V gene is TRBV2, the J gene TRBJ1-1, with D unresolved. In germline, CDR1 is SNHLY, CDR2 FYNNEI. This CDR3 spans 11 amino acids. Trimming removed 4 bases at V and 5 bases at J, with 5 bases between. Here the CDR3 DNA reads TGTGCCAGCAGTGTCTTGACTGAAGCTTTCTTT. Its protein is CASSVLTEAFF. The full variable domain, completed using reference TRBV2 and TRBJ1-1, is EPEVTQTPSHQVTQMGQEVILRCVPISNHLYFYWYRQILGQKVEFLVSFYNNEISEKSEIFDDQFSVERPDGSNFTLKIRSTKLEDSAMYFCASSVLTEAFFGQGTRLTVV.

With respect to this clone: Other DNA sequences in the same sample also yield this CDR3. V usage is TRBV5-6 and J usage is TRBJ1-2, with D uncertain. Germline CDR1 is SGHDT and CDR2 is YYEEEE. Trimming took 4 bases from V and 3 from J, leaving 16 bases between them. This CDR3 spans 15 amino acids. The CDR3 sequence is CASSPGGGRDYGYTF. The CDR3 DNA follows: TGTGCCAGCAGCCCCGGCGGTGGGAGGGACTATGGCTACACCTTC.

The chain links TRBV2 to TRBJ1-5; 7 bases align to TRBD1. The CDR3 spans 16 residues. CDR1 and CDR2 (germline): SNHLY, FYNNEI. After removal of 6 bases from V and 3 bases from J, the junction contained 11 bases not matched to a gene. CDR3: CASRRVGTANNQPQHF. CDR3 DNA sequence: TGTGCCAGCAGGAGGGTAGGGACAGCTAACAATCAGCCCCAGCATTTT.

The CDR3: CASSLGQGSQETQYF. In DNA form, the CDR3 reads TGTGCCAGCAGCTTAGGGCAGGGTAGCCAGGAGACCCAGTACTTC. The chain uses TRBV11-2 and TRBJ2-5; D might be TRBD1 (5 bases). Per germline, CDR1 SGHAT and CDR2 FQNNGV. Trimming left V 1 base short and J 5 bases short, with 14 bases between. CDR3 size: 15 residues.

The chain has TRBV6-4 and TRBJ2-3; TRBD2 agrees at 11 bases. The CDR3 has 14 residues. V gave up 6 bases and J gave up 4 bases; unmatched junction bases: 3. The V gene's germline CDR1 is MRHNA and CDR2 SNTAGT. CDR3 DNA: TGTGCCAGCAGGAGGACTAGCGGGTCAGATACGCAGTATTTT. Protein product: CASRRTSGSDTQYF.

The genes are TRBV4-1 and TRBJ1-2; a possible D gene is TRBD1 (6 bases). Germline V gene lookup returns CDR1 MGHRA and CDR2 YSYEKL. V lost 4 bases, J lost 0 bases, and 15 bases lay in between. CDR3 length: 16 residues. CDR3 region: CASSLNAGEANYGYTF. As DNA, the CDR3 is TGCGCCAGCAGCCTTAACGCAGGGGAAGCTAACTATGGCTACACCTTC.

The chain is built from TRBV10-1 and TRBJ2-3, with a tentative D call TRBD1 (5 bases). V was clipped by 5 bases and J by 1 base, with 10 bases between them. CDR1 is WNHNN, CDR2 SYGVQD, per germline (reference sequence). This CDR3 comprises 14 residues. CDR3 region: CASSSGLGTDTQYF. The CDR3 nucleotides read TGCGCCAGCAGTTCAGGGTTAGGCACAGATACGCAGTATTTT.

V gene TRBV30 combines with J gene TRBJ2-3; D is perhaps TRBD2 (5 bases). In germline, CDR1 is GTSNPN, CDR2 SVGIG (reference sequence). The V end lost 1 base, the J end lost 0 bases, and 11 bases lay between the germline ends. This CDR3 spans 15 amino acids. The CDR3 spells CAWSDRRVSTDTQYF. In DNA form, the CDR3 reads TGTGCCTGGAGTGATAGGCGGGTCAGCACAGATACGCAGTATTTT.

V usage is TRBV29-1 and J usage is TRBJ1-3; tentatively, D is TRBD1 (5 bases). The CDR3 is 15 residues long. The V gene lost 2 bases and the J gene lost 4 bases, with 15 bases spanning the gap. CDR1 and CDR2 from the germline V gene are SQVTM and ANQGSEA. This chain's CDR3 is CSVEQGGRSGNTIYF. The CDR3 DNA is TGCAGCGTTGAACAGGGAGGTCGGTCAGGAAACACCATATATTTT.

V and J are TRBV30 and TRBJ1-2; D gene ambiguous. The CDR3 is 11 residues long. Germline CDR1 is GTSNPN and CDR2 is SVGIG (reference sequence). V lost 2 bases and J lost 7, with 8 bases in between. CDR3 in DNA: TGTGCCTGGAGTCCCGGGAGTGGCTACACCTTC. This gives the protein CAWSPGSGYTF. The entire variable domain, with the rest obtained from reference TRBV30 and TRBJ1-2, is as follows: SQTIHQWPATLVQPVGSPLSLECTVEGTSNPNLYWYRQAAGRGLQLLFYSVGIGQISSEVPQNLSASRPQDRQFILSSKKLLLSDSGFYLCAWSPGSGYTFGSGTRLTVV.

This sequence joins TRBV6-2 or TRBV6-3 and TRBJ1-5; 8 bases are shared with TRBD1. This CDR3 is built from 16 residues. The germline gives CDR1 MNHEY, CDR2 SVGEGT. The V gene end was trimmed by 6 bases and the J gene end by 6 bases; junction bases not matched to a gene: 13. CDR3: CASSRAGQAVPQPQHF. Here the CDR3 DNA reads TGTGCCAGCAGCAGGGCGGGACAGGCTGTGCCTCAGCCCCAGCATTTT.

This clone has just one count. The sample holds other DNA sequences that translate to the same CDR3. The genes are TRBV27 and TRBJ1-1, with D possibly matching TRBD1 (6 bases). CDR3 size: 13 residues. V was shortened by 6 bases and J by 1 base, with 9 bases between the two germline ends. The germline V gene has CDR1 MNHEY and CDR2 SMNVEV (reference sequence). CDR3 protein: CASSRGRNTEAFF. In nucleotides, the CDR3 is TGTGCCAGCAGCAGGGGACGGAACACTGAAGCTTTCTTT.

V usage is TRBV5-1 and J usage is TRBJ2-2; 7 bases agree with TRBD1. V lost 1 base, J lost 7 bases, and 7 bases stayed unmatched. Germline V lookup: CDR1 SGHRS, CDR2 YFSETQ. This CDR3 is built from 15 residues. As DNA, the CDR3 is TGCGCCAGCAGCTTGATGACAGGGAGTGGCGGGGAGCTGTTTTTT. Protein: CASSLMTGSGGELFF.

This sequence joins TRBV19 and TRBJ1-2; unclear D gene. The germline V gene has CDR1 LNHDA and CDR2 SQIVND (reference sequence). The length of the CDR3 is 10 residues. V lost 5 bases to trimming and J lost 6 bases, with 4 bases between them. Here the CDR3 reads CASSEDGYTF. CDR3 nucleotide sequence: TGTGCCAGTAGTGAGGATGGCTACACCTTC. Full variable domain (outside the CDR3, taken from reference TRBV19 and TRBJ1-2): DGGITQSPKYLFRKEGQNVTLSCEQNLNHDAMYWYRQDPGQGLRLIYYSQIVNDFQKGDIAEGYSVSREKKESFPLTVTSAQKNPTAFYLCASSEDGYTFGSGTRLTVV.

This chain joins TRBV5-4 and TRBJ1-2, with 10 bases lining up with TRBD1. The trim removed 2 bases at V and 8 bases at J, leaving 9 bases unmatched. The CDR3 is 15 residues long. Germline assignment: CDR1 SGHNT and CDR2 YYREEE (reference sequence). The CDR3, as DNA: TGTGCCAGCAGCTTAACCCGACAGGGGGCGGGAGGCTACACCTTC. Encoded protein: CASSLTRQGAGGYTF. Full variable domain (remainder filled in from reference TRBV5-4 and TRBJ1-2): ETGVTQSPTHLIKTRGQQVTLRCSSQSGHNTVSWYQQALGQGPQFIFQYYREEENGRGNFPPRFSGLQFPNYSSELNVNALELDDSALYLCASSLTRQGAGGYTFGSGTRLTVV.

The chain joins TRBV6-5 to TRBJ1-5, with D possibly being TRBD1 (5 bases). The germline V gene encodes CDR1 MNHEY and CDR2 SVGAGI. The CDR3 sequence is 15 residues long. The germline V and J ends were trimmed by 7 bases and 9 bases, with 22 bases remaining between them. This CDR3 reads CASNPMWGGGGPQHF. The CDR3 nucleotides are TGTGCCAGCAACCCTATGTGGGGGGGTGGAGGGCCCCAGCATTTT.

The genes are TRBV6-5 and TRBJ2-1, with 16 positions matching TRBD2. Germline CDR1 MNHEY, CDR2 SVGAGI. There are 15 residues in the CDR3. J lost 8 bases, V lost 6 bases, and 4 bases had no gene match. The CDR3 DNA is TGTGCCAGCAGGGGACTAGCGGGGGGGCGTTATGAGCAGTTCTTC. Translation gives CASRGLAGGRYEQFF.

CDR3 region: CASSSSPGTGELFF. Written as DNA, the CDR3 is TGTGCCAGCAGCTCCTCCCCGGGCACCGGGGAGCTGTTTTTT. The chain is built from TRBV7-3 and TRBJ2-2; D not certain. The CDR3 has 14 amino acids. V lost 4 bases and J lost 4, with 10 bases in between. Per germline, CDR1 SGHTA and CDR2 FQGTGA.

V is TRBV5-1 and J is TRBJ1-1, with D unclear. The CDR3 extends over 17 amino acids. CDR1 SGHRS and CDR2 YFSETQ come from the germline V gene. Deletions cut 1 base from V and 6 bases from J, with 22 bases between. The CDR3 coding sequence is TGCGCCAGCAGCTTGAGGGTCCGGGAGGAGACGGCCTCTGAAGCTTTCTTT. Translating it yields CASSLRVREETASEAFF.

The genes are TRBV5-1 and TRBJ1-3; maybe TRBD1 (5 bases). V lost 2 bases, J lost 0 bases, and 9 bases lay in between. The germline V gene encodes CDR1 SGHRS and CDR2 YFSETQ. CDR3 length: 15 amino acids. The CDR3 is CASSLYGASGNTIYF. For the CDR3, the DNA is TGCGCCAGCAGCTTATATGGGGCCTCTGGAAACACCATATATTTT.

V and J are TRBV6-1 and TRBJ2-3; 9 nucleotides match TRBD1. Germline assignment: CDR1 MNHNS and CDR2 SASEGT. The junction had 8 bases not matched to a gene; V was cut back by 4 bases and J by 0 bases. This CDR3 has 17 amino acids. In DNA, the CDR3 is TGTGCCAGCAGTGGCCAAGGACAGGGGTTTAGCACAGATACGCAGTATTTT. As protein: CASSGQGQGFSTDTQYF.

The J gene is TRBJ2-5, the V gene TRBV4-2, with TRBD2 matching over 14 bases. There are 16 residues in the CDR3. Per the germline V gene, CDR1 is LGHNA and CDR2 is YNFKEQ. V shed 1 base, J shed 4 bases, and the junction held 2 bases outside the gene matches. CDR3 sequence reads: CASSQGLAGGPETQYF. Written as DNA, the CDR3 is TGTGCCAGCAGCCAAGGACTAGCGGGGGGGCCAGAGACCCAGTACTTC.

The rearrangement links TRBV5-1 to TRBJ2-2; 7 nucleotides align to TRBD2. The V gene's germline CDR1 is SGHRS and CDR2 YFSETQ. J was trimmed by 7 bases and V by 2 bases; bases with no gene match: 17. This CDR3 region has 18 residues. CDR3 in DNA: TGCGCCAGCAGCTTTGGGGCTTTTCCCGGACTAGGACTCGGGGAGCTGTTTTTT. It yields the protein CASSFGAFPGLGLGELFF.

J is TRBJ2-7 and V is TRBV21-1; the table assigns TRBD2, which was not confirmed against the DNA. TRBV21-1 represents a pseudogene. The CDR3 totals 21 residues. Here the CDR3 DNA reads TGTGCCAGCAGCTTTTTGGGCTTTGCCGGGACTAGCGGGGGGCCCTTTTACGAGCAGTACTTC. Its protein product is CASSFLGFAGTSGGPFYEQYF.